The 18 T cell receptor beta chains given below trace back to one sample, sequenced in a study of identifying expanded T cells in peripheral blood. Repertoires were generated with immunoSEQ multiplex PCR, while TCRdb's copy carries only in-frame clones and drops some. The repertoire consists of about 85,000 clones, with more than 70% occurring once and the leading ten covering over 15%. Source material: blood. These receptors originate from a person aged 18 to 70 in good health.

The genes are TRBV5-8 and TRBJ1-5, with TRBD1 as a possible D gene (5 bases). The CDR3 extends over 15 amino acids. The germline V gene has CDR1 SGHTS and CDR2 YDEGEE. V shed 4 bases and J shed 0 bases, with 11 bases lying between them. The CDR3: CASSPGRISNQPQHF. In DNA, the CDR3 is TGTGCCAGCAGCCCGGGACGTATTAGCAATCAGCCCCAGCATTTT.

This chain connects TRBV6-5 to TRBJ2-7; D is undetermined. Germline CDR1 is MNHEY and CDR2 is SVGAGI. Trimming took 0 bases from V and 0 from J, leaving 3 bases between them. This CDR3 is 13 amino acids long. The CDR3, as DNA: TGTGCCAGCAGTTACTCGTACTCCTACGAGCAGTACTTC. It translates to CASSYSYSYEQYF.

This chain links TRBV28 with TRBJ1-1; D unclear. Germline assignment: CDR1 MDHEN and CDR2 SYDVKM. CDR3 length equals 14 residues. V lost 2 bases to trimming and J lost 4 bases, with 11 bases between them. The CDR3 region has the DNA TGTGCCAGCAGTTTACGGAGGCGAGGCACTGAAGCTTTCTTT. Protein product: CASSLRRRGTEAFF.

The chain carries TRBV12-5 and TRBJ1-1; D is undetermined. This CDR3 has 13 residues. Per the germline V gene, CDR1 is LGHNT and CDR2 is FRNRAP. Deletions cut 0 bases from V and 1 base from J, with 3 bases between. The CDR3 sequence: CASGLVGNTEAFF. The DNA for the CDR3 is TGTGCTAGTGGTTTGGTAGGGAACACTGAAGCTTTCTTT.

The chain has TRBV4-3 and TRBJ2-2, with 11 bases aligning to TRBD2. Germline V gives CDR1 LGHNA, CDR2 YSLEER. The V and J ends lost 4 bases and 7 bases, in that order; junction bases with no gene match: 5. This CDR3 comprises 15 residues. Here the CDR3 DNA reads TGCGCCAGCAGCCTTAGCGGGGGGGCGGACGGGGAGCTGTTTTTT. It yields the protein CASSLSGGADGELFF.

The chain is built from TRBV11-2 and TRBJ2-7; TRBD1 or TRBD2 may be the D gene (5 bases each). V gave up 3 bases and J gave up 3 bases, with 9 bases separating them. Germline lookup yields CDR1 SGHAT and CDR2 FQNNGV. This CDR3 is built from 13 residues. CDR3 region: CASSFGTDYEQYF. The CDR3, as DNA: TGTGCCAGCAGCTTCGGGACGGACTACGAGCAGTACTTC.

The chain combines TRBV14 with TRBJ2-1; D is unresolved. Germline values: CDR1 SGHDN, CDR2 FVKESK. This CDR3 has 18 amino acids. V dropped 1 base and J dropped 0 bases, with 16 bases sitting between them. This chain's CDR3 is CASSQGGHWRSSYNEQFF. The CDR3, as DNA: TGTGCCAGCAGCCAAGGGGGTCATTGGCGGAGCTCCTACAATGAGCAGTTCTTC.

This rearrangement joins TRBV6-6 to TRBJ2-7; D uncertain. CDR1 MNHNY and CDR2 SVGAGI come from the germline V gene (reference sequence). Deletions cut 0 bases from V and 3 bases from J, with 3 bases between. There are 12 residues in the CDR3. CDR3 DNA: TGTGCCAGCAGTTACTCAGTCTACGAGCAGTACTTC. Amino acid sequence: CASSYSVYEQYF.

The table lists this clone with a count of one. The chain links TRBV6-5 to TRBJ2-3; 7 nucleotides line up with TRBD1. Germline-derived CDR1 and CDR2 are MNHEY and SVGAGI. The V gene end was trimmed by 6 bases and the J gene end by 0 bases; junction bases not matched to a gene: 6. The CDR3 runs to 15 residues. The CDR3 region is CASSSYRGSTDTQYF. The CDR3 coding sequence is TGTGCCAGCAGCTCTTACAGGGGTAGCACAGATACGCAGTATTTT.

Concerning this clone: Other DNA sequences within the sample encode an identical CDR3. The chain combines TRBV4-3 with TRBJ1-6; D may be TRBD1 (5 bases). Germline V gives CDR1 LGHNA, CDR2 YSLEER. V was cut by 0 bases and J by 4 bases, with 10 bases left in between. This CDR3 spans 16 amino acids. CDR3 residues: CASSQDFGGYNSPLHF. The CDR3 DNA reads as TGCGCCAGCAGCCAAGATTTCGGGGGATATAATTCACCCCTCCACTTT.

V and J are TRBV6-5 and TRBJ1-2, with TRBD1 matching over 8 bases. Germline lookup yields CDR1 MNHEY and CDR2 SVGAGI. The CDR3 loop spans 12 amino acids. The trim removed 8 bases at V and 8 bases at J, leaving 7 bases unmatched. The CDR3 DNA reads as TGTGCCAGCTCTGGGACAGGCGGCGGCTACACCTTC. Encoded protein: CASSGTGGGYTF.

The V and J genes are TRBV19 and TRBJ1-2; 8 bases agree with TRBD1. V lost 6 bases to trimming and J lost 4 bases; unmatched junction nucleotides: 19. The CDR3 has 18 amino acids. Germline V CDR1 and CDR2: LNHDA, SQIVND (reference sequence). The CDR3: CASSVPGTGVSETYGYTF. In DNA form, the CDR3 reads TGTGCCAGTAGCGTTCCCGGGACAGGCGTCTCAGAAACCTATGGCTACACCTTC.

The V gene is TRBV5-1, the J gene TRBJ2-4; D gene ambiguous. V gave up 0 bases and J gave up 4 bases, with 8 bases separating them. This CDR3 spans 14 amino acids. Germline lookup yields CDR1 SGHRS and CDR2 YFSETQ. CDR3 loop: CASSLGQAKNIQYF. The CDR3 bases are TGCGCCAGCAGCTTGGGGCAGGCGAAAAACATTCAGTACTTC.

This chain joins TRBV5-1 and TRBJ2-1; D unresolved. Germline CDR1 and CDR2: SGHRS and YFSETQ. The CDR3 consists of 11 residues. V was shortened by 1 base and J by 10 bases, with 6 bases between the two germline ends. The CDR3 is CASSLLSEQFF. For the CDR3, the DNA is TGCGCCAGCAGCTTGTTATCGGAGCAGTTCTTC.

The CDR3 loop is CASSTYNEQFF. The CDR3 DNA sequence: TGTGCCAGCAGCACCTACAATGAGCAGTTCTTC. The rearrangement uses TRBV7-2 and TRBJ2-1; the D is unclear. Trimming removed 5 bases at V and 2 bases at J, with 1 base between. CDR3 size: 11 residues. The germline V gene encodes CDR1 SGHTA and CDR2 FQGNSA.

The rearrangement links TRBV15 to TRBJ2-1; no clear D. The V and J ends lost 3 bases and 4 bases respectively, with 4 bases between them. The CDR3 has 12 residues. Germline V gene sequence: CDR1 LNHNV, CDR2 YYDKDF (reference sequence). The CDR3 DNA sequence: TGTGCCACCAGCAGCACTTACAATGAGCAGTTCTTC. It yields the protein CATSSTYNEQFF.

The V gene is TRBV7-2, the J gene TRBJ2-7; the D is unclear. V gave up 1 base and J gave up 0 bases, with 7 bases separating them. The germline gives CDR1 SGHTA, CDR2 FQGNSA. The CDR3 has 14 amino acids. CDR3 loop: CASSLGSNSYEQYF. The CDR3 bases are TGTGCCAGCAGCTTAGGTAGTAACTCCTACGAGCAGTACTTC.

The CDR3 region has the DNA TGTGCCAGCAGTTACTCGGGGATAGGGGTCACCTACGAGCAGTACTTC. It specifies CASSYSGIGVTYEQYF. This rearrangement joins TRBV6-5 to TRBJ2-7; weak D call: TRBD1 (5 bases). From germline, CDR1 is MNHEY and CDR2 SVGAGI. The CDR3 consists of 16 residues. Between the trimmed V and J ends, which lost 0 bases and 2 bases, there was a span of 14 bases.